This entry concerns a single TCR beta chain. This CDR3 spans 15 amino acids. Germline loops: CDR1 SGHAT, CDR2 FQNNGV. The V end lost 1 base, the J end lost 2 bases, and 12 bases lay between the germline ends. The source of the sample is a study of control samples from healthy donors and cancer patients. TCRdb keeps only in-frame clones here, not all; method: immunoSEQ multiplex PCR. Here the sample spans roughly 130,000 clones, about 88% being singletons. The sequenced sample was blood. The TCR was taken from a man aged 45-65 years in good health. J is TRBJ2-7 and V is TRBV11-2; D gene ambiguous. The CDR3 protein is CASSLVTVPTYEQYF. The CDR3 DNA reads TGTGCCAGCAGCTTAGTTACAGTTCCAACCTACGAGCAGTACTTC.